This T cell receptor (beta chain) comes out of a study of T cell responses to AZD1222 COVID-19 vaccine. Study information: Samples with a second dose at about 4 or about 12 weeks were pooled together.

General study results and limits: Targets within unmutated variant regions were reportedly found for nearly half of spike-specific TCRs. CD4 TCRs linked to vaccination spanned spike, dominating at 160-218 and 743-854. Clonal diversity was possibly underestimated; the donors were predominantly white British and more often female.

TCRdb's copy holds only in-frame clones and misses some; the assay was immunoSEQ multiplex PCR. The table shows 150,000 to 200,000 clones, with almost 95% occurring only once. V was shortened by 3 bases and J by 4 bases, with 24 bases between the two germline ends. The CDR3 loop spans 18 amino acids. Germline CDR1 ENHRY, CDR2 SYGVKD. Comment on this clone: What it binds is not known.

The specimen comprised peripheral blood, sampled on day 0 of AZD1222 vaccination. The clonotype was recovered from an adult in good health. The gene calls are TRBV10-3 and TRBJ1-2; D perhaps matches TRBD1 (6 bases). CDR3 protein: CAISDAAGVGAGVYGYTF. The CDR3 nucleotides are TGTGCCATCAGTGACGCCGCGGGTGTGGGGGCGGGGGTCTATGGCTACACCTTC.